This T cell receptor beta chain was found in a study of T cells in Graves' hyperthyroidism and ophthalmopathy. Broader study findings: In blood, most of the thyroid clonotypes expanded above 0.001 were also present.

This clonotype showed up many times. Its specificity is unknown. TCR beta CDR3 region amplification was performed from RNA transcripts. When the TCR CDR3 underwent first-round RT-PCR, the HTBI primer set was used. TCRdb re-analysed the multiplex PCR reads in MiXCR, keeping a single row per CDR3 protein. The sample carries 600,000 to 700,000 distinct CDR3 sequences, under 15% recorded once. The V end lost 0 bases, the J end lost 8 bases, and 5 bases lay between the germline ends. The germline gives CDR1 LGHNA, CDR2 YSLEER. The CDR3 is 13 residues long. The rearrangement links TRBV4-3 to TRBJ1-6; the D gene is possibly TRBD1 (5 bases). Input material: blood. This TCR came from a woman between 40 and 50 years old with Graves' ophthalmopathy. The CDR3 here is CASSQDRDSPLHF. The CDR3, as DNA: TGCGCCAGCAGCCAAGACAGGGATTCACCCCTCCACTTT.